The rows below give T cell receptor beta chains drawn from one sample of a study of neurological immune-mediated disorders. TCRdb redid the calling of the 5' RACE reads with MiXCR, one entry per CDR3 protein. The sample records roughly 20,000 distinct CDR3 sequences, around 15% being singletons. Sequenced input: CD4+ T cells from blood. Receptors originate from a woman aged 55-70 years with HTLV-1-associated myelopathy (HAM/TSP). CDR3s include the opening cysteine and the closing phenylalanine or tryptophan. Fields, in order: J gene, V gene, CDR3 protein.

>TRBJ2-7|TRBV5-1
CASSLVTGGDEQYF
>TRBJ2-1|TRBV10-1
CASSVGTSGNSYNEQFF
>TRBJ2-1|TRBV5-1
CASSFVYRGGSGNNEQFF
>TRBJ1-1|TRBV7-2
CASSEDRKNTEAFF
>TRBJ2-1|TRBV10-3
CAISAGTSSYNEQFF
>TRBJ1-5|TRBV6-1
CASSEAWHFNQPQHF
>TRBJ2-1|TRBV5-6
CASWGRGLSGEQFF
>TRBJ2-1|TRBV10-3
CAIGEGQGSHNEQFF
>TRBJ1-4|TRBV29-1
CSVRSPGGRKLFF
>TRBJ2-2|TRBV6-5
CASSYSAFRGSETGELFF
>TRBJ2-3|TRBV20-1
CSARAQRGAGDTQYF
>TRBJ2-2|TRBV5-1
CASSLGGQDTGELFF
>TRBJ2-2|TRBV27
CASSGRLAGLSTGELFF
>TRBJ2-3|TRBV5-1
CASSLESRRTDTQYF
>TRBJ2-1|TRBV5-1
CASRLGGSAYNEQFF
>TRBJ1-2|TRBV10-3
CAINGQANYGYTF
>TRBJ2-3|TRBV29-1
CSVDTSGRFGTDTQYF
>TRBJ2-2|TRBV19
CASSPGTGNTGELFF
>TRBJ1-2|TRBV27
CASSPLDRANGYTF
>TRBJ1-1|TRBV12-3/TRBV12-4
CASSFGPNTEAFF
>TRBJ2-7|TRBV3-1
CASTPRGSYEQYF
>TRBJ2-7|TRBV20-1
CSARAESSYEQYF
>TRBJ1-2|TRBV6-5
CASSPTPGLYGYTF
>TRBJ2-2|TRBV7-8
CASSFLRFAASGRRSTGELFF
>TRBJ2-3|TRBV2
CASSEERVTQYF
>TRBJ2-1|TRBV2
CVSSNSGLTNEHFF
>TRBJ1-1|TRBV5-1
CASSLGQPNTEAFF
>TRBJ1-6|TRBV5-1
CASSPTGMLSPLHF
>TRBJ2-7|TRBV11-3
CASSLAGGSSYEQYF
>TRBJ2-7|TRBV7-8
CASSLAGGSTSYEQYF
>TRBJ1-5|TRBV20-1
CSARVDRDNQPQHF
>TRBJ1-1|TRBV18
CASSRTGRDTEAFF
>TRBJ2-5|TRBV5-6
CASSLGYRDWETQYF
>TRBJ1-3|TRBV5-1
CASSLNQGTGNTIYF
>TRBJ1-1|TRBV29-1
CSVDPNRGGAEAFF
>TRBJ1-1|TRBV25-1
CASSVGRNTEAFF
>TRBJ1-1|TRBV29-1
CSVKNGGTEAFF
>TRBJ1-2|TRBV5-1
CASSQTGDLGYTF
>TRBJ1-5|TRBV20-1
CSASTGISNQPQHF
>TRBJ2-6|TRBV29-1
CSVGSQGAQGANVLTF
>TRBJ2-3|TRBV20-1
CSARQATDTQYF
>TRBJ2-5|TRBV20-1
CSALTSQETQYF
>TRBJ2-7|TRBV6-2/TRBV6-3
CASSYPTGQSYEQYF
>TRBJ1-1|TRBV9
CACSVGTVQGNTEAFF
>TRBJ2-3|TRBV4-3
CASSQGTSGGDTQYF
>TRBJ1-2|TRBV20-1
CSARDRENYGYTF
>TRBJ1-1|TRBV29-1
CSVDRTRNTEAFF
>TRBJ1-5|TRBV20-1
CSARESAGLQPQHF
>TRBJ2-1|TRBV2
CASSPWASGSPEQFF
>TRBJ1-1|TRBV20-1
CSAAYRDRGRTEAFF
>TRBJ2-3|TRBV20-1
CSAQPGLAGGIDTQYF
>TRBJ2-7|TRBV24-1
CATSEYRDALKQYF